This is a list of T cell receptor beta chains from one sample in a study of human versus mouse CDR3 diversity and MHC coevolution. Assay: immunoSEQ multiplex PCR; the TCRdb copy retains only in-frame clones and omits some. Counted here are some 60,000 clones, approximately 94% occurring once; the ten biggest clones make up 18%. Material: naive CD4+ T cells from blood. These receptors were taken from a person aged 55 to 70 in good health. The conserved cysteine and the conserved F or W are not part of the CDR3 here. Not all rows give a size; the values are once, few, many and, for expanded clones, a class.

CDR3 length	V gene	J gene	clone size	CDR3 protein
12	TRBV11-3	TRBJ2-2	.	ASIETLNTGELF
14	TRBV10-1	TRBJ2-5	.	ASSDRGRTGGETQY
13	TRBV19	.	.	ASSTVTGGFYEQY
11	TRBV10-3	TRBJ2-7	.	AISAGLAYEQY
13	TRBV5-1	TRBJ2-3	once	ASSLATGGGDTQY
13	TRBV5-1	TRBJ2-1	.	ASSPRTGPDNEQF
13	TRBV19	TRBJ1-4	.	ASSYHRGRNEKLF
12	TRBV6-5	TRBJ1-2	.	ASSTHVGGSGYT
10	TRBV9	TRBJ1-6	.	ASSVAGSPLH
12	TRBV10-1	TRBJ2-7	.	ASSDGREIYEQY
14	TRBV5-1	TRBJ2-7	.	ASSNGPGGLTYEQY
13	TRBV19	TRBJ1-1	.	ASSPNLDRNTEAF
10	TRBV14	TRBJ2-1	.	ASSQTGFLQF
12	TRBV10-2	TRBJ2-1	.	ASSKMEISNEQF
14	TRBV5-1	TRBJ1-1	.	ASSLIGSGMNTEAF
13	TRBV5-1	TRBJ2-1	.	ASSLAGDSYNEQF
12	TRBV19	TRBJ1-4	.	ASSILRGNEKLF
13	TRBV5-1	TRBJ2-7	.	ASSYRTGSFDEQY
11	TRBV6-5	TRBJ2-7	.	ASSQGEYYEQY
12	TRBV27	TRBJ2-2	.	ASRGTGRTGELF
12	TRBV5-1	TRBJ1-2	.	ASSGGGTNYGYT
14	TRBV19	TRBJ2-7	.	ASSSASGSSLYEQY
13	TRBV9	TRBJ1-4	.	ASSVRTGVGEKLF
13	TRBV7-3	TRBJ1-1	.	ASSALRLENTEAF
13	TRBV18	TRBJ2-6	.	ASSPPGSGANVLT
13	TRBV5-1	TRBJ2-1	.	ASSTRDKEYNEQF
13	TRBV27	TRBJ1-1	.	ASSSRGPMNTEAF
13	TRBV5-4	TRBJ2-1	.	ASSPTSGGYNEQF
12	TRBV19	TRBJ1-4	few	ASSRDRVNEKLF
15	TRBV11-3	TRBJ1-3	.	ASSALQGRGSGNTIY
12	TRBV6-4	TRBJ2-1	few	ASSEELAGPGQF
14	TRBV11-2	TRBJ1-4	.	ASSFTAGATNEKLF
13	TRBV6-5	TRBJ2-4	.	ASSSQGATKNIQY
13	TRBV6-1	TRBJ2-3	.	ASSGGQGWTDTQY
10	TRBV6-7	TRBJ2-7	once	ASSSPTYEQY
12	TRBV5-6	.	.	ASSRDSSSYEQY
10	TRBV6-6	TRBJ2-3	.	ASRPPEGEQY
15	TRBV7-6	TRBJ2-6	.	ASSPTQRPSGANVLT
14	TRBV6-6	TRBJ2-5	.	ASSKRLAGNQETQY
13	TRBV5-1	TRBJ2-7	.	ASSLGVAGTGEQY
9	TRBV11-2	TRBJ2-1	.	ASSLGASQF
16	TRBV19	TRBJ2-2	once	ASKGTSGRAKVTGELF
11	TRBV2	TRBJ2-1	.	ASGTSAYNEQF
12	TRBV7-3	.	once	ASSSGTGHVEQY
13	TRBV7-2	TRBJ2-1	.	ASSLTGGTYNEQF
12	TRBV5-1	TRBJ2-7	.	ASRGTGGSYEQY
14	TRBV7-9	TRBJ1-4	.	ASSRPDRVEREKLF
11	TRBV2	TRBJ2-5	.	ASSGQGQETQY
13	TRBV2	TRBJ2-1	few	ASREDRGPYNEQF
15	TRBV5-1	TRBJ2-3	.	ASSLSGTSGSTDTQY
12	TRBV7-3	TRBJ2-1	.	ASSQRAGGNEQF
13	TRBV11-3	TRBJ2-7	once	ASSDGTLRAYEQY
13	TRBV5-5	TRBJ1-1	.	ASSSQSGQGTEAF
10	TRBV5-4	TRBJ2-7	.	ASSLDRSEQY
13	TRBV2	TRBJ1-5	.	ASSGQGLGNQPQH
11	TRBV6-5	TRBJ1-1	.	ASSPLQGAEAF
12	TRBV11-2	TRBJ1-5	.	ASSLGDRGRPQH
13	TRBV6-5	TRBJ2-1	.	ASRSGIGSYNEQF
11	TRBV10-1	TRBJ2-5	.	ASSQGPGETQY
15	TRBV23-1	TRBJ2-5	.	ASLQYTSVGGGGTQY